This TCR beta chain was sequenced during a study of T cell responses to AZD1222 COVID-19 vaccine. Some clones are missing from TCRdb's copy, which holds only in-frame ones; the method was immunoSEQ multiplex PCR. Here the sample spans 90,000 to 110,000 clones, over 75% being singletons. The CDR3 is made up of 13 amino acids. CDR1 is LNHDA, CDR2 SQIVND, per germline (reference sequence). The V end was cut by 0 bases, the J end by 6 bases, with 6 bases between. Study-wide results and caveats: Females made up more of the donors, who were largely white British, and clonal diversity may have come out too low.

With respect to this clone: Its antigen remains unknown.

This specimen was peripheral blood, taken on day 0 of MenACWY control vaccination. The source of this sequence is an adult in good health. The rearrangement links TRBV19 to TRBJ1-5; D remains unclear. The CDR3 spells CASSIDEIQPQHF. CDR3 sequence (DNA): TGTGCCAGTAGTATAGATGAGATTCAGCCCCAGCATTTT. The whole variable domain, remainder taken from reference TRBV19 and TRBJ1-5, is DGGITQSPKYLFRKEGQNVTLSCEQNLNHDAMYWYRQDPGQGLRLIYYSQIVNDFQKGDIAEGYSVSREKKESFPLTVTSAQKNPTAFYLCASSIDEIQPQHFGDGTRLSIL.